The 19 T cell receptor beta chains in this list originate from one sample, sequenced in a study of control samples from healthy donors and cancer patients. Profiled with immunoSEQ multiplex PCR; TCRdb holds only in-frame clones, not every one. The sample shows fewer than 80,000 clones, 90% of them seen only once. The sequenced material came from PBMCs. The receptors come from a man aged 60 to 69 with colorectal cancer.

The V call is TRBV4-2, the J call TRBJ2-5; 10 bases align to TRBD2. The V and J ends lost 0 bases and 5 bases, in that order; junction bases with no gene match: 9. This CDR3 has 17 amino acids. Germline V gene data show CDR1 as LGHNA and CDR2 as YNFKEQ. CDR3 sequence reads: CASSQDELAGDGETQYF. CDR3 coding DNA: TGTGCCAGCAGCCAAGATGAGCTAGCGGGGGACGGGGAGACCCAGTACTTC.

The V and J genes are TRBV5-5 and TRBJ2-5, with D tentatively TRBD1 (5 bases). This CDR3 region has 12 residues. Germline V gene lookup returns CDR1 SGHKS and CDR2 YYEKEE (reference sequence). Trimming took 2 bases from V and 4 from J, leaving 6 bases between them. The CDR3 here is CASSFRVETQYF. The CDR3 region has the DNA TGTGCCAGCAGCTTCAGGGTAGAGACCCAGTACTTC.

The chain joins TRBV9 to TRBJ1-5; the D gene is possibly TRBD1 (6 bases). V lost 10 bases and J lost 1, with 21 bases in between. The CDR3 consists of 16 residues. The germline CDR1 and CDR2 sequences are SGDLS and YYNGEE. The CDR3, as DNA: TGTGCCCTTCTGAAGGGGGGGGCGGAAAGCAATCAGCCCCAGCATTTT. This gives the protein CALLKGGAESNQPQHF.

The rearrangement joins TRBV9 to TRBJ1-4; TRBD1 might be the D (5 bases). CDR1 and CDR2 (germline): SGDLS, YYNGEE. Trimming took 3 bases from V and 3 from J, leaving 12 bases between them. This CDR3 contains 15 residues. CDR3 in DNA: TGTGCCAGCAGCGCCTCAGGGCAACCTAATGAAAAACTGTTTTTT. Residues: CASSASGQPNEKLFF.

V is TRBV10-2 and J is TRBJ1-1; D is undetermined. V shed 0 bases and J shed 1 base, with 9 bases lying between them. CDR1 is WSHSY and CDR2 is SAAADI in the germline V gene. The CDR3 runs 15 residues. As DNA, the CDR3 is TGCGCCAGCAGTGAGTCCCCTTGGGGGAACACTGAAGCTTTCTTT. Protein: CASSESPWGNTEAFF.

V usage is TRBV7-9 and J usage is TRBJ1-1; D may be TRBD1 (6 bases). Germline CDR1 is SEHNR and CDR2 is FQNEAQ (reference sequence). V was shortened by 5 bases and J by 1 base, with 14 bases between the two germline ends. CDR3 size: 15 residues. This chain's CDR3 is CASSPSGAANTEAFF. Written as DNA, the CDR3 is TGTGCCAGCAGCCCCTCGGGGGCGGCGAACACTGAAGCTTTCTTT.

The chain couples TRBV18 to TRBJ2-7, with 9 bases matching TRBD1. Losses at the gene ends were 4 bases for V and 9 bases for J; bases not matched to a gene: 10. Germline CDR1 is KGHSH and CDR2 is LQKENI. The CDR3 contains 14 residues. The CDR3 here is CASSQGQGGGLQYF. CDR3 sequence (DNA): TGTGCCAGCTCACAGGGACAGGGCGGCGGATTGCAGTACTTC.

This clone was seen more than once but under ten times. The CDR3 DNA reads as TGTGCCAGCAGTCCTCAGGGTAATCAGCCCCAGCATTTT. Encoded protein: CASSPQGNQPQHF. The V gene is TRBV12-3 or TRBV12-4, the J gene TRBJ1-5; TRBD1 might be the D (5 bases). This CDR3 contains 13 residues. Deletions cut 5 bases from V and 4 bases from J, with 9 bases between.

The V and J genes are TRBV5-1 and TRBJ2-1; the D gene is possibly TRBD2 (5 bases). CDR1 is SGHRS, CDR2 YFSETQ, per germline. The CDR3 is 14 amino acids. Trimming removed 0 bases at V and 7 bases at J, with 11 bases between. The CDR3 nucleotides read TGCGCCAGCAGCTTGGGGAGGCCGGCGAATGAGCAGTTCTTC. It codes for CASSLGRPANEQFF.

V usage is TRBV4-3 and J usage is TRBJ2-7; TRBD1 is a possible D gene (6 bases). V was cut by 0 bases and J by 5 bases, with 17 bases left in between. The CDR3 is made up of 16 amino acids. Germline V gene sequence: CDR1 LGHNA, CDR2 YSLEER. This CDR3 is CASSQDRGQGLNEQYF. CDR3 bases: TGCGCCAGCAGCCAAGATCGCGGGCAGGGGTTGAACGAGCAGTACTTC.

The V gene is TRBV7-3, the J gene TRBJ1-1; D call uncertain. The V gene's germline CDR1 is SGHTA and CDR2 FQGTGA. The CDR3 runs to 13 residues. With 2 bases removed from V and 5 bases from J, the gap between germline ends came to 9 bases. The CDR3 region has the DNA TGTGCCAGCAGCTTAGGGGAAGGGACTGAAGCTTTCTTT. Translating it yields CASSLGEGTEAFF. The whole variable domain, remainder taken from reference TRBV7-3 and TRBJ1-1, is GAGVSQTPSNKVTEKGKYVELRCDPISGHTALYWYRQSLGQGPEFLIYFQGTGAADDSGLPNDRFFAVRPEGSVSTLKIQRTERGDSAVYLCASSLGEGTEAFFGQGTRLTVV.

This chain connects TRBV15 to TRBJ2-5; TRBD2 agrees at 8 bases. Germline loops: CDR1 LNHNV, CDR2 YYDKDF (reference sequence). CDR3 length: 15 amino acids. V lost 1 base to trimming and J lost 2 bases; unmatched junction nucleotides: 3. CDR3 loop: CATSRVTSGQETQYF. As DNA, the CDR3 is TGTGCCACCAGCAGAGTTACTAGCGGACAAGAGACCCAGTACTTC.

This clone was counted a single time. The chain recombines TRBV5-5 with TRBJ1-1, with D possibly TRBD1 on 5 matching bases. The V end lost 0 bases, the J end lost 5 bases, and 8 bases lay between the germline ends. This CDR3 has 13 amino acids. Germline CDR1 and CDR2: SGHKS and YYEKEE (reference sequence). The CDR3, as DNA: TGTGCCAGCAGCTTGGGAAGGGGAACTGAAGCTTTCTTT. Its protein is CASSLGRGTEAFF.

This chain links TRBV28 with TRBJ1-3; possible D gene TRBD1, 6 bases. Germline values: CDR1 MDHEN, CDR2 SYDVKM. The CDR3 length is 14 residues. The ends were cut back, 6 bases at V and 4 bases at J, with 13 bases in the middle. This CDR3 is CASRWGGRGNTIYF. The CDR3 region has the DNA TGTGCCAGCAGGTGGGGGGGGCGAGGAAACACCATATATTTT. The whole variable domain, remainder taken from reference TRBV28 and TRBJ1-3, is DVKVTQSSRYLVKRTGEKVFLECVQDMDHENMFWYRQDPGLGLRLIYFSYDVKMKEKGDIPEGYSVSREKKERFSLILESASTNQTSMYLCASRWGGRGNTIYFGEGSWLTVV.

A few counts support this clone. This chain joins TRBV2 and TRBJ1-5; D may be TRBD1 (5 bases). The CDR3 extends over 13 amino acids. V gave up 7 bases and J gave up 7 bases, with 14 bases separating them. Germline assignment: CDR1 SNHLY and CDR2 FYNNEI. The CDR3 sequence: CASKGQSGQPQHF. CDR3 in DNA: TGTGCCAGCAAGGGGCAATCAGGACAGCCCCAGCATTTT.

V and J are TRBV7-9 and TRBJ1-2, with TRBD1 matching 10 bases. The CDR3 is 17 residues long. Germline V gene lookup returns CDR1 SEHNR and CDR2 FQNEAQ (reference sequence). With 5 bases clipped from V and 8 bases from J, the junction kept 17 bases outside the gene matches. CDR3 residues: CASSPLGTGEGQRGYTF. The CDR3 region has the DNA TGTGCCAGCAGCCCCCTCGGGACAGGGGAGGGTCAGCGGGGCTACACCTTC. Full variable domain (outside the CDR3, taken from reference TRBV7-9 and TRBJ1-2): DTGVSQNPRHKITKRGQNVTFRCDPISEHNRLYWYRQTLGQGPEFLTYFQNEAQLEKSRLLSDRFSAERPKGSFSTLEIQRTEQGDSAMYLCASSPLGTGEGQRGYTFGSGTRLTVV.

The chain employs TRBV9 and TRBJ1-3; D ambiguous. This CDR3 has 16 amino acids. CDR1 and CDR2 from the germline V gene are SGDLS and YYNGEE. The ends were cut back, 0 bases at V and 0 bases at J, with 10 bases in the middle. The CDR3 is CASSVEPATSGNTIYF. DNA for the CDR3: TGTGCCAGCAGCGTAGAGCCGGCAACCTCTGGAAACACCATATATTTT.

The chain's CDR3 is CASSPWDSTMNTEAFF. The CDR3 region has the DNA TGTGCCAGCAGCCCTTGGGACAGTACCATGAACACTGAAGCTTTCTTT. This sequence joins TRBV27 and TRBJ1-1, with 7 nucleotides matching TRBD1. The CDR3 spans 16 residues. Germline V CDR1 and CDR2: MNHEY, SMNVEV (reference sequence). Trimming took 6 bases from V and 0 from J; bases not matched to a gene: 10.

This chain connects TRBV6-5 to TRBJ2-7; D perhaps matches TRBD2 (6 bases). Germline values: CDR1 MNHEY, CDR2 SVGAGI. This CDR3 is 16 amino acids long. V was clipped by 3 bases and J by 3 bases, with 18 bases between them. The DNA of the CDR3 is TGTGCCAGCAGTTATACCCAATACCCCGGGGGCTACGAGCAGTACTTC. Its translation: CASSYTQYPGGYEQYF.